This T cell receptor (beta chain) emerged from a study of blood T cell repertoires in COVID-19. Study-level background: Some COVID-19 samples were acute and others convalescent; all came from the United States, Italy and Spain. From T cells, B-cell-depleted T cells, or PBMCs came the material, which was cDNA or gDNA.

Profiling relied on immunoSEQ multiplex PCR, and the TCRdb table lists in-frame clones only, not all of them. The data show around 58,000 clones, roughly 88% seen once. The CDR3 totals 19 residues. The V and J genes are TRBV21-1 and TRBJ2-3; the table assigns TRBD2, which was not confirmed against the DNA. TRBV21-1 is a known pseudogene. The source material was peripheral blood. This clonotype originated in a human donor in a cohort sampled during active COVID-19. CDR3 protein: CASSKLDSGSSELTDTQYF. CDR3 DNA: TGTGCCAGCAGCAAATTGGACTCTGGCTCCTCGGAGCTTACAGATACGCAGTATTTT.